Below are 5 T cell receptor beta chains sequenced from a single sample in a study of Graves' ophthalmopathy and Graves' hyperthyroidism. For repertoire sequencing, the TCR beta CDR3 regions were amplified from RNA transcripts. Scientists carried out first-round RT-PCR using HTBI primers and then a second-round multiplex PCR. TCRdb passed the multiplex PCR reads through MiXCR, listing each CDR3 protein once. The table has around 400,000 distinct CDR3 sequences, roughly 21% seen once. Sample: peripheral blood. The receptor source for this set is a woman between 18 and 29 years old with stable Graves' hyperthyroidism.

This sequence joins TRBV12-3 or TRBV12-4 and TRBJ1-2, with a tentative D call TRBD1 (6 bases). The CDR3 consists of 15 residues. V was trimmed by 6 bases and J by 5 bases, leaving 19 bases between them. This CDR3 reads CASSQTQGFPYGYTF. CDR3 in DNA: TGTGCCAGCAGCCAAACACAGGGATTCCCTTATGGCTACACCTTC.

The V call is TRBV11-1, the J call TRBJ2-3; 7 positions match TRBD2. Germline CDR1 and CDR2: SGHAT and FQDESV (reference sequence). The CDR3 runs 17 residues. Trimming cost V 0 bases and J 0 bases; bases outside gene matches: 6. Here the CDR3 DNA reads TGTGCCAGCAGCTTAGCGCCTAGCGGAGGAAGCACAGATACGCAGTATTTT. Its protein product is CASSLAPSGGSTDTQYF.

As regards this clonotype: An end of the junction differs from the germline gene, which may be a read error. V is TRBV6-1 and J is TRBJ1-2; D remains ambiguous. Germline assignment: CDR1 MNHNS and CDR2 SASEGT. The CDR3 sequence is 15 residues long. CDR3 in DNA: TGTGCCAGCAGTGTACAGTTTCATTCTAACTATGGTTACACCTTC. Protein: CASSVQFHSNYGYTF.

This clonotype was recorded many times. The chain joins TRBV7-6 to TRBJ2-5, with 8 bases identical to TRBD1. Germline lookup yields CDR1 SGHVS and CDR2 FNYEAQ. The CDR3 runs to 13 residues. With V trimmed by 5 bases and J by 5 bases, 4 bases remained unmatched. The CDR3 sequence: CASSKRQGETQYF. In DNA, the CDR3 is TGTGCCAGCAGCAAACGACAGGGGGAGACCCAGTACTTC.

The rearrangement joins TRBV13 to TRBJ2-5; possible D gene TRBD2, 6 bases. The V end was cut by 5 bases, the J end by 5 bases, with 12 bases between. Germline assignment: CDR1 PRHDT and CDR2 FYEKMQ (reference sequence). The CDR3 is 13 amino acids. This chain's CDR3 is CASSRLGLETQYF. The CDR3 DNA follows: TGTGCCAGCAGCAGACTAGGGTTGGAGACCCAGTACTTC.